The rows below give T cell receptor beta chains drawn from one sample of a study of blood T cell repertoires in COVID-19. Clones were read by immunoSEQ multiplex PCR, and TCRdb kept only the in-frame ones, dropping some. In the table there are roughly 160,000 clones, more than 75% of which are singletons. Sequencing was done on a sample of peripheral blood. These receptors all come from a man between 50 and 59 years old who had recovered from COVID-19. The CDR3 runs from the conserved cysteine through the conserved F or W. The D gene is left open where the match is weak. A row's size may be missing; if present it is once, few, many or a size class.

clone size,J gene,D gene,V gene,CDR3 DNA,CDR3 protein
NA,TRBJ2-3,TRBD2,TRBV29-1,TGCAGCGTTGCAGCGGGAGTCGGCACAGATACGCAGTATTTT,CSVAAGVGTDTQYF
NA,TRBJ2-5,TRBD2,TRBV4-1,TGCGCCAGCAGCCAAGATCGCCCTAGCGGGGGGGGCGAGACCCAGTACTTC,CASSQDRPSGGGETQYF
NA,TRBJ2-1,TRBD2,TRBV5-8,TGTGCCAGCAGCTTACTAGCGGGCGCCTTTACCAATGAGCAGTTCTTC,CASSLLAGAFTNEQFF
NA,TRBJ2-2,NA,TRBV30,TGTGCCTGGAGTGGGGGGCTCACCGGGGAGCTGTTTTTT,CAWSGGLTGELFF
NA,TRBJ1-1,NA,TRBV6-6,TGTGCCAGCAGTTACTCGCGGGGGGCGAGTACTGAAGCTTTCTTT,CASSYSRGASTEAFF
few,TRBJ1-5,NA,TRBV6-2/TRBV6-3,TGTGCCAGCAACCCACAGGGTGGGAATCAGCCCCAGCATTTT,CASNPQGGNQPQHF
NA,TRBJ1-5,TRBD1,TRBV12-3/TRBV12-4,TGTGCCAGCAGCCCCGGACAGGGAACGCCCCAGCATTTT,CASSPGQGTPQHF
NA,TRBJ2-7,TRBD1,TRBV18,TGTGCCAGCTCACCGTTTGGTGGAGACAGGGGGTTTTACGAGCAGTACTTC,CASSPFGGDRGFYEQYF
once,TRBJ2-5,NA,TRBV7-3,TGTGCCAGCAGCTGGACTGGGGAAGAGACCCAGTACTTC,CASSWTGEETQYF
NA,TRBJ2-7,TRBD2,TRBV11-2,TGTGCCAGCAGCAAAAACGGGGCGGGGGGCCCCCGCGAGCAGTACTTC,CASSKNGAGGPREQYF
NA,TRBJ2-1,NA,TRBV28,TGTGCCAGTGGTTCCCGGAGGGGAAGAGGTAGTAATGAGCAGTTCTTC,CASGSRRGRGSNEQFF
NA,TRBJ1-5,NA,TRBV19,TGTGCCAGTTCCGGGGGATACAATCAGCCCCAGCATTTT,CASSGGYNQPQHF
NA,TRBJ2-3,NA,TRBV6-4,TGTGCCAGCAGTGAGTCTTGGAGAGGTACGCAGTATTTT,CASSESWRGTQYF
NA,TRBJ1-1,NA,TRBV7-9,TGTGCCAGCAGCCCACCTCAGACTACCTCGTGGGGCACTGAAGCTTTCTTT,CASSPPQTTSWGTEAFF
once,TRBJ2-3,TRBD1,TRBV28,TGTGCCAGCAGGAGTTACAGGGGGCAGGCAGATACGCAGTATTTT,CASRSYRGQADTQYF
few,TRBJ2-7,TRBD1,TRBV28,TGTGCCAGCAGTTCGGGACAGGATGACTACGAGCAGTACTTC,CASSSGQDDYEQYF
NA,TRBJ2-7,TRBD2,TRBV5-1,TGCGCCAGCGCGGTAGTAGCGGGGGGGCTAGAGCAGTACTTC,CASAVVAGGLEQYF